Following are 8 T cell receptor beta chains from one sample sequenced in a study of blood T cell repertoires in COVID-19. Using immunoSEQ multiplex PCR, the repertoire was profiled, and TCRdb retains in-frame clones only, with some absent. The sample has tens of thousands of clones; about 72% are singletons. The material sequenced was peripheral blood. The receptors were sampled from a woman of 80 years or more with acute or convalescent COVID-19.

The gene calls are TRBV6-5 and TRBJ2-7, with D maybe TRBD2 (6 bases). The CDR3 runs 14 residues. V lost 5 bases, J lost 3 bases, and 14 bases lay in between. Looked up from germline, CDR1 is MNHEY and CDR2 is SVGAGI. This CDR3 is CASSTRGSLYEQYF. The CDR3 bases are TGTGCCAGCAGTACTCGGGGGTCGCTCTACGAGCAGTACTTC.

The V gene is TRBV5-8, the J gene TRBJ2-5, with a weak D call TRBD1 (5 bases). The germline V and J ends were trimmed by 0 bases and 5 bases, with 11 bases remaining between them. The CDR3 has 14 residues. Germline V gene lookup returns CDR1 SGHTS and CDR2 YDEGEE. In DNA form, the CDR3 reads TGTGCCAGCAGCTTGGCAGGGTTCGGCGAGACCCAGTACTTC. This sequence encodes CASSLAGFGETQYF.

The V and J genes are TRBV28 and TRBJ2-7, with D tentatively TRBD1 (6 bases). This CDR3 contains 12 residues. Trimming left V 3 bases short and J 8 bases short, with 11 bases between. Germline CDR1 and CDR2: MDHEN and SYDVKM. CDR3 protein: CASSFRQAQQYF. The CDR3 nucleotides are TGTGCCAGCAGTTTCCGACAGGCCCAGCAGTACTTC.

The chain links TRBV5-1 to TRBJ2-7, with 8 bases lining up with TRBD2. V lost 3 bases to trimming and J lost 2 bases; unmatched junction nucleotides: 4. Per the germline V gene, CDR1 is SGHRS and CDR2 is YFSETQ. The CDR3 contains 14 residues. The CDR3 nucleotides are TGCGCCAGCAGCTCGACAGCGGGAGCCTACGAGCAGTACTTC. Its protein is CASSSTAGAYEQYF.

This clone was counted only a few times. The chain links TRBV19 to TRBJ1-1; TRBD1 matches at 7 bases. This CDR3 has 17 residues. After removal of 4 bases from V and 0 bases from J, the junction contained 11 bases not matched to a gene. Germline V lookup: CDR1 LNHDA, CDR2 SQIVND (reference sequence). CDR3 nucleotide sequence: TGTGCCAGTAGTACCCCTCAAGGGGACAGCATGAACACTGAAGCTTTCTTT. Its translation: CASSTPQGDSMNTEAFF.

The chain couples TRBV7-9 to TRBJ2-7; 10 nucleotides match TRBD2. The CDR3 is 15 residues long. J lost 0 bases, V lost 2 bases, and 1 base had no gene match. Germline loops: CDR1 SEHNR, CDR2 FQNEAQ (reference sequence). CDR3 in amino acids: CASSLSSGGSYEQYF. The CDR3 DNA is TGTGCCAGCAGCTTATCTAGCGGGGGCTCCTACGAGCAGTACTTC.

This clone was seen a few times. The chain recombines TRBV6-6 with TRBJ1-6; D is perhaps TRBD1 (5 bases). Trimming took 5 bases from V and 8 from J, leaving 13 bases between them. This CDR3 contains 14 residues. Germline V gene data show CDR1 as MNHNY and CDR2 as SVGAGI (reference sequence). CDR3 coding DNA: TGTGCCAGCAGTCCGAGATGGGGGGATTCACCCCTCCACTTT. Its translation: CASSPRWGDSPLHF.

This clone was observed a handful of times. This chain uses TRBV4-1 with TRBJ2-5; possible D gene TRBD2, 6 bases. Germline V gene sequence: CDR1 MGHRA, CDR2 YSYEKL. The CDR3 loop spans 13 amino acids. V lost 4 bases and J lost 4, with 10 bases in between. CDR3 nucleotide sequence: TGCGCCAGCAGCCCAAGGGGAGGAGAGACCCAGTACTTC. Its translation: CASSPRGGETQYF.